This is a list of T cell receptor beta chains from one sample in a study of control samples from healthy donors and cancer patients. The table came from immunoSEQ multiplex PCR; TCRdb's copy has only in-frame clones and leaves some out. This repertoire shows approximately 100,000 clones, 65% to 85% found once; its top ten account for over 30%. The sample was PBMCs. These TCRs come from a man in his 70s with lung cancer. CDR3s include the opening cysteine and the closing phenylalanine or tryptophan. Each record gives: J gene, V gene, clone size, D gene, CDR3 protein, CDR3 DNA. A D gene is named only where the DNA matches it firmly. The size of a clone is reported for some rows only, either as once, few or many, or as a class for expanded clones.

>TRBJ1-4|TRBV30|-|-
CAWSGSGEKLFF
TGTGCCTGGAGTGGCTCCGGTGAAAAACTGTTTTTT
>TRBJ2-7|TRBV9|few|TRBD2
CASSVAPGTSGGASEQYF
TGTGCCAGCAGCGTAGCTCCCGGGACTAGCGGGGGGGCCAGTGAGCAGTACTTC
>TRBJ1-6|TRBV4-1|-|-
CASSQDVSPLHF
TGCGCCAGCAGCCAAGATGTATCACCCCTCCACTTT
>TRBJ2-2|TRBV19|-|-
CASFQGPNKPTGELFF
TGTGCCAGTTTTCAAGGACCCAATAAGCCCACCGGGGAGCTGTTTTTT
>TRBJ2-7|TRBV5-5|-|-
CASSSQGLAYEQYF
TGTGCCAGCAGCTCACAGGGCCTTGCCTACGAGCAGTACTTC
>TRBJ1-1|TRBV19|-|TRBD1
CASTADRLNTEAFF
TGTGCCAGCACGGCGGACAGGCTGAACACTGAAGCTTTCTTT
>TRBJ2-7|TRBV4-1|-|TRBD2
CASSHTSGGTYEQYF
TGCGCCAGCAGCCATACTAGCGGGGGGACCTACGAGCAGTACTTC
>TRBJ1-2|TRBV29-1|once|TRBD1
CSITWDSYGYTF
TGCAGCATAACTTGGGACAGCTATGGCTACACCTTC
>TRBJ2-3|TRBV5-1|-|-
CASSLDDGAYTDTQYF
TGCGCCAGCAGCTTGGACGATGGGGCTTACACAGATACGCAGTATTTT
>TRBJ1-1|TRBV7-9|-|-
CASSLARGNTEAFF
TGTGCCAGCAGCTTAGCGCGAGGGAACACTGAAGCTTTCTTT
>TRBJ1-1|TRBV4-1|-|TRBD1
CASSQDEGAWNTEAFF
TGCGCCAGCAGCCAAGACGAGGGGGCTTGGAACACTGAAGCTTTCTTT
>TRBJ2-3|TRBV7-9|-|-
CASSFSTASDTQYF
TGTGCCAGCAGCTTCTCGACAGCCAGCGATACGCAGTATTTT
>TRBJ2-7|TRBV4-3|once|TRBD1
CASSLSGTGTHEQYF
TGCGCCAGCAGCCTATCCGGGACAGGGACCCACGAGCAGTACTTC
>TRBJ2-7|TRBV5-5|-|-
CASSPAVASYEQYF
TGTGCCAGCAGCCCGGCTGTGGCCTCCTACGAGCAGTACTTC
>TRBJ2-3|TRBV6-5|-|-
CASSYGSSADTQYF
TGTGCCAGCAGTTACGGGTCCAGCGCAGATACGCAGTATTTT
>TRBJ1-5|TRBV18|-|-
CASSPGPLNQPQHF
TGTGCCAGCTCACCGGGTCCTCTAAATCAGCCCCAGCATTTT
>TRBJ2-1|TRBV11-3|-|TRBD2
CASSLGLAGVYNEQFF
TGTGCCAGCAGCCTCGGACTAGCGGGGGTATACAATGAGCAGTTCTTC
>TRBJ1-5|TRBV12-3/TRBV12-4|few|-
CASGGRQPQHF
TGTGCCAGTGGGGGCCGCCAGCCCCAGCATTTT
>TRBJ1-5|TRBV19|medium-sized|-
CASSTIGEGQPQHF
TGTGCCAGTAGTACGATCGGGGAAGGGCAGCCCCAGCATTTT
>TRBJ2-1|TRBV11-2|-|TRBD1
CASSPGTGDEQFF
TGTGCCAGCAGCCCCGGGACAGGGGACGAGCAGTTCTTC
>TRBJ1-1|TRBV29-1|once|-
CSVGGFGTEAFF
TGCAGCGTTGGAGGTTTTGGCACTGAAGCTTTCTTT
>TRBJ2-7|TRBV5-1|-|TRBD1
CASSLPPGQAYEQYF
TGCGCCAGCAGCCTTCCCCCGGGACAGGCCTACGAGCAGTACTTC
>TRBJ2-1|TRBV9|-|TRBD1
CASSGRPDRGIHEQFF
TGTGCCAGCAGCGGAAGACCGGACAGGGGAATCCATGAGCAGTTCTTC
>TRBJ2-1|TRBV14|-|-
CASSQARGYNEQFF
TGTGCCAGCAGCCAAGCGAGGGGCTACAATGAGCAGTTCTTC
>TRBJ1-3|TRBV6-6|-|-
CASSYVTVDSGNTIYF
TGTGCCAGCAGTTACGTTACAGTCGACTCTGGAAACACCATATATTTT
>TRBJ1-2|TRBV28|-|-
CASSLFSPVDYGYTF
TGTGCCAGCAGTTTATTCTCTCCCGTCGACTATGGCTACACCTTC
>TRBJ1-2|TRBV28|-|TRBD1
CASSPAGTGGELYGYTF
TGTGCCAGCAGCCCAGCCGGGACAGGGGGAGAACTCTATGGCTACACCTTC
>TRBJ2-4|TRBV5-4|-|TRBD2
CASSTPTSGDKNIQYF
TGTGCCAGCAGCACCCCGACTAGCGGGGACAAAAACATTCAGTACTTC
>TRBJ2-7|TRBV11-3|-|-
CASSSGLHYEQYF
TGTGCCAGCAGCTCAGGACTACACTACGAGCAGTACTTC
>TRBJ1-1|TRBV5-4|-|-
CASSHRNTEAFF
TGTGCCAGCAGCCATAGGAACACTGAAGCTTTCTTT